Listed below are T cell receptor beta chains from one sample, sequenced in a study of T cell repertoires in aging, cancer and after chemotherapy. TCRdb used MiXCR to reprocess the multiplex PCR reads, holding one entry per CDR3 protein. The sample lists just under 2,500 distinct CDR3 sequences, under 25% occurring once. The sample comprised blood. The receptors were gathered from a human donor with a solid tumor. CDR3s include the opening cysteine and the closing phenylalanine or tryptophan. D genes are given only for firm matches. For some rows the clone size is stated as once, few or many, or as a class when expanded; others skip it.

CDR3,DNA,J,D,V,size
CASMVSAYNEQFF,TGTGCCAGCATGGTATCAGCCTACAATGAGCAGTTCTTC,TRBJ2-1,-,TRBV12-3/TRBV12-4,medium-sized
CASSFNQGGYGYTF,TGTGCCAGCAGCTTTAACCAGGGGGGCTATGGCTACACCTTC,TRBJ1-2,TRBD1,TRBV7-3,-
CSVEWGTSGHGELFF,TGCAGCGTTGAATGGGGGACTTCTGGACACGGGGAGCTGTTTTTT,TRBJ2-2,-,TRBV29-1,medium-sized
CSARGQGWNTQYF,TGCAGTGCCCGAGGACAGGGTTGGAATACGCAGTATTTT,TRBJ2-3,TRBD1,TRBV20-1,medium-sized
CASSLWYAGLVTEAFF,TGTGCCAGCAGCTTGTGGTATGCGGGGTTAGTCACTGAAGCTTTCTTT,TRBJ1-1,-,TRBV5-6,medium-sized
CASSLASGLADQETQYF,TGCGCCAGCAGCTTGGCCTCGGGACTAGCGGATCAAGAGACCCAGTACTTC,TRBJ2-5,TRBD2,TRBV5-1,few
CASSQERQGSGNTIYF,TGCGCCAGCAGCCAGGAAAGACAGGGCTCTGGAAACACCATATATTTT,TRBJ1-3,TRBD1,TRBV4-1,-
CASSYSRDSLYNEQFF,TGTGCCAGCAGTTACTCGAGGGACAGCCTTTACAATGAGCAGTTCTTC,TRBJ2-1,TRBD1,TRBV6-6,-
CSGKTRSVKNTQYF,TGCAGTGGAAAGACTAGGTCAGTCAAGAATACGCAGTATTTT,TRBJ2-3,-,TRBV20-1,-
CASSYSVAGYEQYF,TGTGCCAGCAGTTACTCTGTTGCGGGATACGAGCAGTACTTC,TRBJ2-7,-,TRBV6-5,medium-sized
CASSPPGRNEKLFF,TGCGCCAGCAGCCCTCCCGGACGTAATGAAAAACTGTTTTTT,TRBJ1-4,-,TRBV4-1,few
CASSVGAGGTDTQYF,TGTGCCAGCAGTGTTGGCGCAGGGGGCACAGATACGCAGTATTTT,TRBJ2-3,-,TRBV6-4,large
CASSQDTGLGDTQYF,TGCGCCAGCAGCCAAGATACAGGATTGGGGGATACGCAGTATTTT,TRBJ2-3,-,TRBV4-3,few
CASSPRYGPWGEQYF,TGTGCCAGCAGCCCGAGATACGGGCCCTGGGGCGAGCAGTACTTC,TRBJ2-7,-,TRBV11-2,-
CASSLYRGANYEQYF,TGTGCCAGCAGCTTATATCGGGGGGCCAACTACGAGCAGTACTTC,TRBJ2-7,-,TRBV7-9,medium-sized